This T cell receptor beta chain was recovered during a study of T cell changes during pregnancy in multiple sclerosis. TCRdb keeps only in-frame clones here, not all; method: immunoSEQ multiplex PCR. Seen here are about 71,000 clones, 90% to 95% observed once, and the top ten hold roughly 1.1%. This specimen was peripheral blood, taken in the third trimester of pregnancy. The clonotype originates from a female donor with multiple sclerosis, enrolled in a pregnancy study.

CDR3 sequence reads: CASSSTGTDTQYF. CDR3 nucleotides: TGTGCCAGCAGCTCGACAGGTACAGATACGCAGTATTTT. This chain uses TRBV5-6 with TRBJ2-3, with D maybe TRBD1 (6 bases). Trimming shortened V by 3 bases and J by 3 bases, and 8 bases separated the two germline ends. The germline V gene has CDR1 SGHDT and CDR2 YYEEEE. This CDR3 has 13 amino acids. Full variable domain (rest looked up from reference TRBV5-6 and TRBJ2-3): DAGVTQSPTHLIKTRGQQVTLRCSPKSGHDTVSWYQQALGQGPQFIFQYYEEEERQRGNFPDRFSGHQFPNYSSELNVNALLLGDSALYLCASSSTGTDTQYFGPGTRLTVL.